The sequence of this TCR beta chain was determined in a study of T cell responses to AZD1222 COVID-19 vaccine. Only one count was recorded for this clone. The antigen is unknown. The study's findings and limits: Recipients of two AZD1222 doses showed rising Spike-specific TCR breadth and depth. Clonal diversity may have been underestimated in mostly white British donors.

TCRdb's copy holds only in-frame clones and misses some; the assay was immunoSEQ multiplex PCR. The repertoire holds 180,000 or so clones, with about 90% as singletons. Pooling covered second doses at about 4 or about 12 weeks. V lost 2 bases, J lost 5 bases, and 9 bases lay in between. There are 13 residues in the CDR3. Germline V CDR1 and CDR2: SGHRS, YFSETQ. The V gene is TRBV5-1, the J gene TRBJ2-3; maybe TRBD1 (6 bases). This sample comprised peripheral blood, obtained 28 days after the second AZD1222 dose. The receptor's source is an adult who received the AZD1222 COVID-19 vaccine. The CDR3 sequence: CASSFRGGDTQYF. For the CDR3, the DNA is TGCGCCAGCAGCTTCAGGGGCGGAGATACGCAGTATTTT.